This TCR beta chain was identified in a study of cytomegalovirus exposure and HLA in healthy donors. Germline V gene data show CDR1 as DFQATT and CDR2 as SNEGSKA (reference sequence). After removal of 3 bases from V and 13 bases from J, the junction contained 5 bases not matched to a gene. The CDR3 sequence is 11 residues long. Worth noting for this clone: Antigen specificity is unknown.

Method: immunoSEQ multiplex PCR; TCRdb's copy keeps in-frame clones and lacks some. The data show over 100,000 clones, about 90% seen once. Study results and caveats: Cytomegalovirus status, reportedly, was diagnosed with high specificity and sensitivity by the classifier. Researchers reported that a few CMV-associated chains were confirmed in vitro as CMV antigen-specific. The study flagged some 170 TCR beta chains as cytomegalovirus-associated.

The TCR was taken from a woman younger than 30 in good health and CMV-seronegative. The rearrangement uses TRBV20-1 and TRBJ2-2; 7 bases align to TRBD1. Sample: PBMCs. The CDR3 reads CSARDRTRLFF. The CDR3 DNA sequence: TGCAGTGCTAGGGACAGGACTCGGCTGTTTTTT.